The clone carrying this TCR beta chain is a singleton in its sample. Its antigen is unknown. This specimen comes from a study of cytomegalovirus exposure and HLA in healthy donors. Overall study results and limits: Sequencing depth roughly uniform across donors was assumed in presence/absence analyses. An analysis done earlier found most TCR beta V segments productive about 87% or about 30% of the time. Per published reports, the classifier diagnosed cytomegalovirus status with high specificity and sensitivity. In a later analysis, the majority of CMV-associated beta chains seemingly showed HLA restriction.

With 60 Vbeta and 13 Jbeta primers, the PCR was carried out. Method: immunoSEQ multiplex PCR; TCRdb's copy keeps in-frame clones and lacks some. Among 100,000 to 150,000 clones listed, 77% were seen once. Unmatched junction bases numbered 3, after V lost 2 bases and J lost 5 bases. Germline CDR1 ENHRY, CDR2 SYGVKD. The CDR3 contains 15 residues. The rearrangement links TRBV10-3 to TRBJ2-5; 12 positions match TRBD2. The sequenced material came from PBMCs. The sequence was obtained from a middle-aged woman in good health and CMV-seropositive. The CDR3 region has the DNA TGTGCCATCAGTGAGCTAGCGGGAGGGATTGAGACCCAGTACTTC. It yields the protein CAISELAGGIETQYF.